Shown below are 22 T cell receptor beta chains from a single sample sequenced in a study of patients and donors after allogeneic stem cell transplantation. Each CDR3 protein is one row after TCRdb ran MiXCR on the RT-PCR reads. The top ten clones hold 72% of a sample with 40,000 to 45,000 distinct CDR3 sequences, under 40% of them seen once. The sample comprised blood, either unsorted or a sorted T cell fraction (not recorded which). Receptor source: a human donor who was either an allogeneic HSCT recipient or a stem cell or donor lymphocyte infusion donor (not recorded which). It is not recorded whose cells these are; they may come from a transplant donor.

This chain connects TRBV10-1 to TRBJ2-7, with D possibly TRBD2 on 5 matching bases. Germline loops: CDR1 WNHNN, CDR2 SYGVQD (reference sequence). V shed 8 bases and J shed 2 bases, with 13 bases lying between them. This CDR3 comprises 13 residues. This chain's CDR3 is CASPEGFPYEQYF. Written as DNA, the CDR3 is TGCGCCAGCCCAGAGGGTTTTCCCTACGAGCAGTACTTC.

This clonotype was observed a handful of times. The chain carries TRBV29-1 and TRBJ1-2; D not certain. V was trimmed by 6 bases and J by 3 bases, leaving 11 bases between them. Germline CDR1 is SQVTM and CDR2 is ANQGSEA. The CDR3 totals 12 residues. As DNA, the CDR3 is TGCAGCGTCGCGACCGTTTACTATGGCTACACCTTC. It translates to CSVATVYYGYTF.

The chain uses TRBV4-3 and TRBJ1-2; D not certain. CDR1 is LGHNA, CDR2 YSLEER, per germline. The CDR3 spans 14 residues. With 2 bases removed from V and 2 bases from J, the gap between germline ends came to 9 bases. In DNA form, the CDR3 reads TGCGCCAGCAGCCAACTGGTCTCCAACTATGGCTACACCTTC. This codes for CASSQLVSNYGYTF.

To note about this clonotype: A read error may account for a junction end that differs from germline. The chain recombines TRBV15 with TRBJ2-7, with D perhaps matching TRBD2 (5 bases). CDR1 and CDR2 from the germline V gene are LNHNV and YYDKDF (reference sequence). CDR3 size: 13 residues. CDR3: CATSRDLASEKNF. CDR3 DNA sequence: TGTGCCACCAGCAGAGATTTAGCGTCCGAAAAGAACTTC.

V is TRBV9 and J is TRBJ2-1; 10 bases agree with TRBD2. Germline V gene sequence: CDR1 SGDLS, CDR2 YYNGEE. V shed 4 bases and J 0 bases; nucleotides not matched to a gene: 7. This CDR3 comprises 17 residues. The CDR3 here is CASSPGGLADSYNEQFF. In DNA, the CDR3 is TGTGCCAGCAGCCCAGGAGGACTAGCGGACTCCTACAATGAGCAGTTCTTC.

The gene calls are TRBV20-1 and TRBJ1-5; tentative D call: TRBD1 (5 bases). The germline V and J ends were trimmed by 0 bases and 6 bases, with 18 bases remaining between them. The CDR3 length is 16 residues. From germline, CDR1 is DFQATT and CDR2 SNEGSKA (reference sequence). This CDR3 is CSARDFGTTSSQPQHF. The CDR3 DNA sequence: TGCAGTGCTAGAGATTTTGGGACGACTTCGAGTCAGCCCCAGCATTTT.

The rearrangement uses TRBV10-3 and TRBJ2-7, with TRBD2 identical over 8 bases. The trim removed 9 bases at V and 3 bases at J, leaving 7 bases unmatched. Per the germline V gene, CDR1 is ENHRY and CDR2 is SYGVKD. The CDR3 covers 13 residues. Here the CDR3 reads CAMKLAENYEQYF. CDR3 sequence (DNA): TGTGCCATGAAACTAGCGGAGAACTACGAGCAGTACTTC.

This chain joins TRBV7-9 and TRBJ2-5; D is possibly TRBD1 or TRBD2 (6 bases each). CDR1 SEHNR and CDR2 FQNEAQ come from the germline V gene (reference sequence). This CDR3 is 14 amino acids long. Trimming left V 3 bases short and J 2 bases short, with 10 bases between. The CDR3 reads CASSFRGPQETQYF. The DNA of the CDR3 is TGTGCCAGCAGCTTTCGGGGGCCTCAAGAGACCCAGTACTTC.

The chain combines TRBV10-3 with TRBJ1-4; D remains ambiguous. CDR1 ENHRY and CDR2 SYGVKD come from the germline V gene. The CDR3 spans 12 residues. The V end lost 6 bases, the J end lost 8 bases, and 10 bases lay between the germline ends. CDR3 coding DNA: TGTGCCATCAGCCTGAGAGGGGAAAAACTGTTTTTT. It is translated as CAISLRGEKLFF.

This clonotype appeared once. The chain recombines TRBV5-1 with TRBJ2-3, with D hard to call. This CDR3 region has 15 residues. CDR1 and CDR2 from the germline V gene are SGHRS and YFSETQ. V gave up 4 bases and J gave up 3 bases, with 15 bases separating them. CDR3 protein: CASSLGWWGTDTQYF. In DNA, the CDR3 is TGCGCCAGCAGCCTAGGTTGGTGGGGAACAGATACGCAGTATTTT.

There are a few counts of this clonotype. The chain employs TRBV5-6 and TRBJ2-3; D remains unclear. V lost 5 bases and J 3 bases, leaving 25 bases between the germline ends. The CDR3 runs to 18 residues. The germline CDR1 and CDR2 sequences are SGHDT and YYEEEE. The CDR3 DNA sequence: TGTGCCAGCAGACTCGGATCCCTTACGCTCTATGTGACAGATACGCAGTATTTT. Its translation: CASRLGSLTLYVTDTQYF.

This clonotype was seen ten or more times. V and J are TRBV2 and TRBJ1-6, with D possibly being TRBD1 (5 bases). CDR1 is SNHLY, CDR2 FYNNEI, per germline. The germline V and J ends were trimmed by 6 bases and 0 bases, with 15 bases remaining between them. There are 17 residues in the CDR3. The CDR3 here is CASRRAGRTSYNSPLHF. CDR3 bases: TGTGCCAGCAGGCGGGCGGGACGGACCTCCTATAATTCACCCCTCCACTTT.

The rearrangement uses TRBV15 and TRBJ2-2, with TRBD2 identical over 12 bases. Germline V gene data show CDR1 as LNHNV and CDR2 as YYDKDF (reference sequence). The CDR3 spans 16 residues. Losses at the gene ends were 1 base for V and 3 bases for J; bases not matched to a gene: 0. The CDR3 reads CATSRGLAGDTGELFF. CDR3 DNA: TGTGCCACCAGCAGAGGACTAGCGGGAGACACCGGGGAGCTGTTTTTT.

At least ten counts were recorded for this clonotype. The chain combines TRBV27 with TRBJ1-5; D is unresolved. Between the trimmed V and J ends, which lost 5 bases and 5 bases, there was a span of 10 bases. The length of the CDR3 is 13 residues. The germline V gene encodes CDR1 MNHEY and CDR2 SMNVEV (reference sequence). Here the CDR3 DNA reads TGTGCCAGCAGTCCCAATCCGGATCAGCCCCAGCATTTT. Translating it yields CASSPNPDQPQHF.

The chain combines TRBV7-6 with TRBJ2-7, with TRBD1 as a possible D gene (6 bases). This CDR3 is built from 15 residues. With 5 bases removed from V and 3 bases from J, the gap between germline ends came to 17 bases. Germline CDR1 and CDR2: SGHVS and FNYEAQ. The chain's CDR3 is CASSPNGGGDYEQYF. In nucleotides, the CDR3 is TGTGCCAGCAGCCCCAATGGGGGCGGAGACTACGAGCAGTACTTC. Variable domain in full (rest from reference TRBV7-6 and TRBJ2-7): GAGVSQSPRYKVTKRGQDVALRCDPISGHVSLYWYRQALGQGPEFLTYFNYEAQQDKSGLPNDRFSAERPEGSISTLTIQRTEQRDSAMYRCASSPNGGGDYEQYFGPGTRLTVT.

There are a few counts of this clonotype. This chain connects TRBV28 to TRBJ1-5; TRBD1 aligns across 8 bases. Germline-derived CDR1 and CDR2 are MDHEN and SYDVKM. The CDR3 extends over 18 amino acids. Trimming took 4 bases from V and 1 from J; bases not matched to a gene: 12. DNA for the CDR3: TGTGCCAGCAGTTCTGACTATAGGACAGGGATAAGCAATCAGCCCCAGCATTTT. The encoded protein is CASSSDYRTGISNQPQHF.

The chain couples TRBV28 to TRBJ2-1; D is uncertain. The CDR3 spans 14 residues. V was shortened by 6 bases and J by 0 bases, with 9 bases between the two germline ends. Germline CDR1 and CDR2: MDHEN and SYDVKM. Here the CDR3 reads CASSNSISYNEQFF. The DNA for the CDR3 is TGTGCCAGCAGCAATAGCATCTCCTACAATGAGCAGTTCTTC.

This clonotype was picked up many times. The rearrangement joins TRBV20-1 to TRBJ1-1, with D unclear. The germline V and J ends were trimmed by 1 base and 0 bases, with 6 bases remaining between them. CDR1 and CDR2 (germline): DFQATT, SNEGSKA (reference sequence). The CDR3 extends over 13 amino acids. The CDR3 DNA is TGCAGTGCTAGAGTAAATTTGAACACTGAAGCTTTCTTT. Protein sequence: CSARVNLNTEAFF.

This chain joins TRBV4-2 and TRBJ2-7; TRBD2 aligns across 8 bases. The CDR3 loop spans 16 amino acids. With 6 bases clipped from V and 3 bases from J, the junction kept 13 bases outside the gene matches. The germline CDR1 and CDR2 sequences are LGHNA and YNFKEQ. The CDR3 sequence is CASSKDVAGYIYEQYF. The CDR3 bases are TGTGCCAGCAGTAAAGACGTAGCGGGATACATCTACGAGCAGTACTTC.

The genes are TRBV5-5 and TRBJ1-2, with D uncertain. There are 17 residues in the CDR3. Germline assignment: CDR1 SGHKS and CDR2 YYEKEE (reference sequence). The V gene lost 3 bases and the J gene lost 2 bases, with 20 bases spanning the gap. The CDR3: CASSSFNGRPVNYGYTF. In DNA, the CDR3 is TGTGCCAGCAGCTCATTTAATGGGAGGCCGGTAAACTATGGCTACACCTTC.

The CDR3 reads CASSLSRASGTYEQYF. As DNA, the CDR3 is TGTGCCAGCAGCTTAAGTAGGGCTAGCGGGACCTACGAGCAGTACTTC. V usage is TRBV7-6 and J usage is TRBJ2-7; 9 nucleotides agree with TRBD2. CDR1 and CDR2 from the germline V gene are SGHVS and FNYEAQ. This CDR3 has 16 amino acids. Trimming at V came to 2 bases and at J to 2 bases, leaving 7 bases not matched to a gene. Full variable domain (outside the CDR3, taken from reference TRBV7-6 and TRBJ2-7): GAGVSQSPRYKVTKRGQDVALRCDPISGHVSLYWYRQALGQGPEFLTYFNYEAQQDKSGLPNDRFSAERPEGSISTLTIQRTEQRDSAMYRCASSLSRASGTYEQYFGPGTRLTVT.

This clonotype appeared many times. The chain joins TRBV28 to TRBJ1-1, with D possibly TRBD1 on 5 matching bases. Trimming cost V 7 bases and J 6 bases, with 15 bases left between them. This CDR3 comprises 13 residues. Germline V gene data show CDR1 as MDHEN and CDR2 as SYDVKM. The CDR3 loop is CASTRHPGAEAFF. The CDR3, as DNA: TGTGCCAGCACCCGGCACCCGGGGGCTGAAGCTTTCTTT.